The 22 T cell receptor beta chains given below trace back to one sample, sequenced in a study of CD8+ T cells in alopecia areata. It was cDNA, reverse transcribed from extracted RNA, that served as the sequencing template. Assay used: immunoSEQ multiplex PCR; TCRdb lists only in-frame clones, some missing. Found here are 170,000 or so clones, about 60% of them singletons; the top ten hold 10% to 15%. The treatment was: oral pan-JAK inhibitor, 5-10 mg twice daily. This specimen was CD8+ T cells sorted from blood, taken at week 24, from a patient treated with tofacitinib. These receptors were taken from a human donor with alopecia areata.

This clone was seen just once. This chain connects TRBV4-2 to TRBJ2-7; 11 bases map to TRBD1. The CDR3 runs 14 residues. The junction had 3 bases not matched to a gene; V was cut back by 5 bases and J by 3 bases. Germline CDR1 LGHNA, CDR2 YNFKEQ. CDR3 sequence: CASSSGTGGYEQYF. CDR3 nucleotide sequence: TGTGCCAGCAGCTCCGGGACAGGGGGCTACGAGCAGTACTTC.

The V call is TRBV30, the J call TRBJ2-1; D is ambiguous. In germline, CDR1 is GTSNPN, CDR2 SVGIG (reference sequence). The CDR3 spans 11 residues. The ends were cut back, 3 bases at V and 10 bases at J, with 10 bases in the middle. The CDR3 reads CAWRGAGEQFF. CDR3 bases: TGTGCCTGGAGGGGCGCTGGAGAGCAGTTCTTC.

V usage is TRBV13 and J usage is TRBJ2-7; tentative D call: TRBD2 (5 bases). This CDR3 region has 17 residues. Trimming took off 4 bases at V and 2 bases at J, with 21 bases between the two ends. Germline V gene sequence: CDR1 PRHDT, CDR2 FYEKMQ (reference sequence). The CDR3 here is CASSSTLGREIPYEQYF. CDR3 bases: TGTGCCAGCAGCTCTACCCTCGGTAGGGAGATACCCTACGAGCAGTACTTC.

This clone showed up just a few times. The gene calls are TRBV12-5 and TRBJ2-1; no definite D call. Trimming stripped 3 bases from V and 1 base from J, with 4 bases between. CDR3 length equals 13 residues. Germline CDR1 reads LGHNT; CDR2 reads FRNRAP. This CDR3 reads CASGFSSYNEQFF. The CDR3 DNA is TGTGCTAGTGGTTTCTCATCCTACAATGAGCAGTTCTTC.

The chain combines TRBV6-5 with TRBJ2-1, with 10 bases identical to TRBD1. Germline CDR1 reads MNHEY; CDR2 reads SVGAGI. With V trimmed by 5 bases and J by 16 bases, 5 bases remained unmatched. This CDR3 is built from 11 residues. CDR3 protein: CASSPGTGEFF. The CDR3 coding sequence is TGTGCCAGCAGTCCCGGGACAGGGGAATTCTTC.

The rearrangement links TRBV27 to TRBJ2-2, with TRBD2 matching over 8 bases. Germline-derived CDR1 and CDR2 are MNHEY and SMNVEV (reference sequence). This CDR3 has 14 residues. The ends lost 10 bases at V and 4 bases at J; junction bases unmatched: 8. Written as DNA, the CDR3 is TGTGCCACCAGAGCGGGGGAAGGCACCGGGGAGCTGTTTTTT. Translating gives CATRAGEGTGELFF.

This chain uses TRBV11-2 with TRBJ2-5; D is unresolved. Germline CDR1 and CDR2: SGHAT and FQNNGV. The CDR3 is 15 residues long. V was clipped by 0 bases and J by 0 bases, with 8 bases between them. The DNA of the CDR3 is TGTGCCAGCAGCTTAGACTGGTCTAACCAAGAGACCCAGTACTTC. Its protein is CASSLDWSNQETQYF.

The chain joins TRBV19 to TRBJ2-3, with TRBD1 matching 8 bases. J lost 5 bases, V lost 6 bases, and 7 bases had no gene match. Germline loops: CDR1 LNHDA, CDR2 SQIVND (reference sequence). The CDR3 totals 14 residues. This CDR3 is CASRGQVLEDTQYF. The CDR3 DNA is TGTGCCAGTAGGGGACAGGTACTTGAAGATACGCAGTATTTT.

V and J are TRBV7-9 and TRBJ1-3; D call uncertain. The V gene lost 8 bases and the J gene lost 2 bases, with 10 bases spanning the gap. The length of the CDR3 is 13 residues. Germline CDR1 SEHNR, CDR2 FQNEAQ (reference sequence). Written as DNA, the CDR3 is TGTGCCAGCGTTATCGGAACTGGAAACACCATATATTTT. Its protein is CASVIGTGNTIYF.

This clone was recorded a few times. The J gene is TRBJ2-1, the V gene TRBV29-1, with a weak D call TRBD1 (5 bases). V was cut by 6 bases and J by 5 bases, with 14 bases left in between. Germline loops: CDR1 SQVTM, CDR2 ANQGSEA. The CDR3 sequence is 13 residues long. The CDR3 bases are TGCAGCGTCGCTCTTCCGACAGACAATGAGCAGTTCTTC. Its protein is CSVALPTDNEQFF.

Regarding this clone: Within the sample, other DNA sequences also encode this same CDR3. The rearrangement joins TRBV29-1 to TRBJ1-1; 8 bases agree with TRBD1. CDR3 length equals 12 residues. V dropped 4 bases and J dropped 4; count of bases not matched to a gene: 2. CDR1 is SQVTM, CDR2 ANQGSEA, per germline. The CDR3: CSVGTGSTEAFF. The CDR3 DNA sequence: TGCAGCGTTGGGACAGGGAGCACTGAAGCTTTCTTT. Looking up the rest from reference TRBV29-1 and TRBJ1-1 gives the full variable domain: SAVISQKPSRDICQRGTSLTIQCQVDSQVTMMFWYRQQPGQSLTLIATANQGSEATYESGFVIDKFPISRPNLTFSTLTVSNMSPEDSSIYLCSVGTGSTEAFFGQGTRLTVV.

The chain links TRBV27 to TRBJ2-5; unclear D gene. Trimming pared 5 bases from V and 1 base from J, leaving 8 bases between. Per the germline V gene, CDR1 is MNHEY and CDR2 is SMNVEV (reference sequence). This CDR3 is built from 13 residues. The chain's CDR3 is CASSRQPQETQYF. CDR3 sequence (DNA): TGTGCCAGCAGTCGTCAACCCCAAGAGACCCAGTACTTC.

This clone appeared a few times. The V call is TRBV9, the J call TRBJ2-6; 10 bases fit TRBD1. CDR3 size: 17 residues. J gave up 4 bases and V 4 bases, and 8 bases lay outside the gene matches. CDR1 and CDR2 (germline): SGDLS, YYNGEE. CDR3 residues: CASSSFRQGAGANVLTF. In nucleotides, the CDR3 is TGTGCCAGCAGCTCCTTTCGACAGGGGGCCGGGGCCAACGTCCTGACTTTC.

The V gene is TRBV27, the J gene TRBJ1-5; no definite D call. V lost 1 base to trimming and J lost 3 bases, with 4 bases between them. CDR1 and CDR2 (germline): MNHEY, SMNVEV (reference sequence). The CDR3 has 13 residues. Here the CDR3 reads CASSLWPNQPQHF. CDR3 nucleotide sequence: TGTGCCAGCAGTTTATGGCCCAATCAGCCCCAGCATTTT.

This rearrangement joins TRBV9 to TRBJ1-1; D gene unclear. This CDR3 comprises 14 residues. The germline V and J ends were trimmed by 5 bases and 3 bases, with 14 bases remaining between them. Germline V CDR1 and CDR2: SGDLS, YYNGEE. Written as DNA, the CDR3 is TGTGCCAGCAGGCTTGTGCCCCGAGACACTGAAGCTTTCTTT. It encodes CASRLVPRDTEAFF.

This clone turned up a few times. The chain employs TRBV28 and TRBJ2-2; D uncertain. The CDR3 is 16 amino acids. V was cut by 0 bases and J by 4 bases, with 12 bases left in between. Germline V gene sequence: CDR1 MDHEN, CDR2 SYDVKM. In DNA, the CDR3 is TGTGCCAGCAGTTTATGGACGGACGGAATCACCGGGGAGCTGTTTTTT. This encodes CASSLWTDGITGELFF.

This chain uses TRBV13 with TRBJ2-7; TRBD2 matches 11 bases. The germline V gene encodes CDR1 PRHDT and CDR2 FYEKMQ (reference sequence). Trimming removed 4 bases from V and 0 bases from J; junction bases left unmatched: 11. The CDR3 is made up of 18 amino acids. CDR3 protein: CASSSLVSGGASSYEQYF. The CDR3 region has the DNA TGTGCCAGCAGCTCCTTGGTTAGCGGGGGGGCAAGCTCCTACGAGCAGTACTTC.

There are a few counts of this clone. V usage is TRBV10-3 and J usage is TRBJ2-7; D perhaps matches TRBD1 (5 bases). The V gene's germline CDR1 is ENHRY and CDR2 SYGVKD. The CDR3 consists of 15 residues. Trimming stripped 6 bases from V and 0 bases from J, with 15 bases between. Here the CDR3 reads CAIRHDRPPSYEQYF. CDR3 coding DNA: TGTGCCATCAGGCATGACAGACCCCCCTCCTACGAGCAGTACTTC.

The rearrangement uses TRBV6-1 and TRBJ1-6; 11 bases are a match to TRBD1. J gave up 12 bases and V 3 bases, and 4 bases lay outside the gene matches. The CDR3 consists of 14 residues. The germline V gene encodes CDR1 MNHNS and CDR2 SASEGT. The CDR3 region is CASSEWTGGEPLHF. CDR3 in DNA: TGTGCCAGCAGTGAGTGGACAGGGGGCGAACCCCTCCACTTT.

V and J are TRBV30 and TRBJ1-2; weak D call: TRBD1 (5 bases). Germline V gene data show CDR1 as GTSNPN and CDR2 as SVGIG (reference sequence). The CDR3 extends over 12 amino acids. The germline V and J ends were trimmed by 2 bases and 7 bases, with 11 bases remaining between them. The CDR3 sequence: CAWSYQGFGYTF. DNA of the CDR3: TGTGCCTGGAGTTACCAGGGTTTTGGCTACACCTTC.

The chain combines TRBV27 with TRBJ2-7; D gene uncertain. The CDR3 loop spans 13 amino acids. CDR1 is MNHEY, CDR2 SMNVEV, per germline (reference sequence). Trimming stripped 3 bases from V and 3 bases from J, with 9 bases between. The CDR3 region has the DNA TGTGCCAGCAGTTTCGGGTCAGTCTACGAGCAGTACTTC. This encodes CASSFGSVYEQYF.

The chain employs TRBV7-9 and TRBJ2-1; tentative D call: TRBD1 (6 bases). This CDR3 comprises 13 residues. The V gene lost 7 bases and the J gene lost 8 bases, with 15 bases spanning the gap. CDR1 is SEHNR and CDR2 is FQNEAQ in the germline V gene (reference sequence). CDR3 sequence (DNA): TGTGCCAGCAACCCGACAGGCTCTCATGAGCAGTTCTTC. Protein product: CASNPTGSHEQFF. The complete variable domain, with remaining parts taken from reference TRBV7-9 and TRBJ2-1, reads DTGVSQNPRHKITKRGQNVTFRCDPISEHNRLYWYRQTLGQGPEFLTYFQNEAQLEKSRLLSDRFSAERPKGSFSTLEIQRTEQGDSAMYLCASNPTGSHEQFFGPGTRLTVL.